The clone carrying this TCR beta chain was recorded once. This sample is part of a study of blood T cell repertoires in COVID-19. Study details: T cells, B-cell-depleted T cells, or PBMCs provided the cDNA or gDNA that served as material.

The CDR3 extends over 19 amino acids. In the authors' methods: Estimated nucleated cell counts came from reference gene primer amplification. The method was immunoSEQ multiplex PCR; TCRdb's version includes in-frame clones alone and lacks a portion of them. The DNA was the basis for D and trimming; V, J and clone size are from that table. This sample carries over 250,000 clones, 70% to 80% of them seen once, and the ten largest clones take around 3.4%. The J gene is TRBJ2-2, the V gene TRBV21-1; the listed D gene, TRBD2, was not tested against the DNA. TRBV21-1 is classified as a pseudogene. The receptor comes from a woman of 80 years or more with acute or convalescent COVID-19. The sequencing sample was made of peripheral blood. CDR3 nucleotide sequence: TGTGCCAGCAGCAAAGTGGGTGTCAGCGGGAGGGGTTACACCGGGGAGCTGTTTTTT. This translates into CASSKVGVSGRGYTGELFF.